Listed here is a single TCR beta chain. A second 7 to 11 cycle PCR used barcoded and J-beta primers. Each CDR3 protein is one row after TCRdb ran MiXCR on the 5' RACE reads. The sample gives approximately 290,000 distinct CDR3 sequences, 27% of which show up once; 25% to 30% is in the top ten. At least 5 micrograms of total RNA were extracted per sample. The sample is drawn from a study of blood T cells in healthy people across ages. CDR3 size: 16 residues. Germline V lookup: CDR1 SGHTA, CDR2 FQGNSA. J lost 5 bases, V lost 4 bases, and 8 bases had no gene match. The rearrangement links TRBV7-2 to TRBJ1-4, with TRBD1 identical over 9 bases. Sequencing was carried out using blood. The sequence was obtained from a woman in her 70s in good health. For the CDR3, the DNA is TGTGCCAGCAGCTCCTCCGGGACAGGGTTGAATGAAAAACTGTTTTTT. Protein sequence: CASSSSGTGLNEKLFF.